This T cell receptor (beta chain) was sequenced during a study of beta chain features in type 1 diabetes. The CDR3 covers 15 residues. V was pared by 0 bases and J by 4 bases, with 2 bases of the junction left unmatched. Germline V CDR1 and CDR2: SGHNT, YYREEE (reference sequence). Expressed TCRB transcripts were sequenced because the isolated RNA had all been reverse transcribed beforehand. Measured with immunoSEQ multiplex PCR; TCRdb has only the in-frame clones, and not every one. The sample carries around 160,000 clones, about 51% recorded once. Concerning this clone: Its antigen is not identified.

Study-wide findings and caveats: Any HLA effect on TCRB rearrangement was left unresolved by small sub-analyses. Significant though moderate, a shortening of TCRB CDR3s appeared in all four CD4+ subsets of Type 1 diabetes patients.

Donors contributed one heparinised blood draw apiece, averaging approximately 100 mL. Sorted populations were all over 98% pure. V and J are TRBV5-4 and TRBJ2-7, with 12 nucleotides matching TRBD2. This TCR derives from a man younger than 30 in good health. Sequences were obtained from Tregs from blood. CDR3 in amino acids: CASSLDLAGGYEQYF. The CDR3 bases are TGTGCCAGCAGCTTGGACCTAGCGGGGGGGTACGAGCAGTACTTC.